A selection of T cell receptor beta chains follows, all from one sample in a study of control samples from healthy donors and cancer patients. Assay: immunoSEQ multiplex PCR; the TCRdb copy retains only in-frame clones and omits some. The data contain 40,000 to 55,000 clones, roughly 86% of them singletons. The sequenced material came from PBMCs. The receptors come from a woman aged 55-69 years with lung cancer. Both conserved end residues are part of each CDR3. Each record gives: J gene, V gene, D gene, clone size, CDR3 length, CDR3 protein, CDR3 DNA. A D gene is named only where the DNA matches it firmly. Rows may omit the clone size; those that give it use once, few, many or a size class.

>TRBJ1-5|TRBV27|NA|NA|13
CASSLSPKQPQHF
TGTGCCAGCAGTTTATCCCCGAAACAGCCCCAGCATTTT
>TRBJ1-1|TRBV27|NA|NA|16
CASSPHSNRVWTEAFF
TGTGCCAGCAGTCCGCACTCTAACAGGGTATGGACTGAAGCTTTCTTT
>TRBJ1-1|TRBV10-2|NA|NA|13
CASSEGTDTEAFF
TGCGCCAGCAGTGAGGGGACCGACACTGAAGCTTTCTTT
>TRBJ2-4|TRBV19|TRBD1|once|18
CASSTRDRGPGAKNIQYF
TGTGCCAGTAGTACCCGGGACAGGGGGCCGGGGGCCAAAAACATTCAGTACTTC
>TRBJ1-1|TRBV5-4|NA|NA|12
CASSLDTPEAFF
TGTGCCAGCAGCTTGGATACTCCTGAAGCTTTCTTT
>TRBJ2-2|TRBV21-1|NA|NA|16
CASSLLDRTNTGELFF
TGTGCCAGCAGCCTCCTAGACAGGACGAACACCGGGGAGCTGTTTTTT
>TRBJ1-1|TRBV10-3|TRBD1|NA|13
CAISDRGRQEAFF
TGTGCCATCAGTGACAGGGGGCGTCAGGAAGCTTTCTTT
>TRBJ1-4|TRBV20-1|NA|few|17
CSASRVGLGDLNEKLFF
TGCAGTGCTAGTCGGGTCGGTTTGGGGGATCTTAATGAAAAACTGTTTTTT
>TRBJ1-2|TRBV19|NA|NA|16
CASSTSEGRINYGYTF
TGTGCCAGTAGTACTAGTGAAGGTCGAATTAACTATGGCTACACCTTC
>TRBJ2-6|TRBV19|NA|NA|15
CASSIRASGANVLTF
TGTGCCAGTAGTATAAGAGCCTCTGGGGCCAACGTCCTGACTTTC
>TRBJ1-1|TRBV29-1|NA|NA|12
CSVPGVNTEAFF
TGCAGCGTACCGGGGGTGAACACTGAAGCTTTCTTT
>TRBJ2-1|TRBV5-1|NA|NA|15
CASSFGSDPYNEQFF
TGCGCCAGCAGCTTCGGGAGTGACCCCTACAATGAGCAGTTCTTC
>TRBJ2-7|TRBV28|TRBD2|NA|15
CASSFSRGGAYEQYF
TGTGCCAGCAGTTTCTCGCGGGGGGGGGCCTACGAGCAGTACTTC
>TRBJ2-5|TRBV13|NA|few|15
CASSSYRGGRETQYF
TGTGCCAGCAGCTCCTACAGGGGGGGGCGGGAGACCCAGTACTTC
>TRBJ2-5|TRBV12-3/TRBV12-4|NA|NA|12
CASSFSLETQYF
TGTGCCAGCAGTTTTAGTTTAGAGACCCAGTACTTC
>TRBJ2-3|TRBV11-2|NA|NA|14
CASESGKGADTQYF
TGTGCCAGCGAAAGCGGAAAGGGGGCAGATACGCAGTATTTT
>TRBJ2-7|TRBV5-1|TRBD2|once|15
CASSPTARERNEQYF
TGCGCCAGCAGCCCGACCGCGCGGGAGAGGAACGAGCAGTACTTC
>TRBJ2-7|TRBV6-5|NA|NA|15
CASSYGLGLLGEQYF
TGTGCCAGCAGTTACGGGCTAGGCCTACTGGGCGAGCAGTACTTC
>TRBJ2-4|TRBV19|TRBD1|NA|18
CASSTGTGAFLAKNIQYF
TGTGCCAGTAGTACAGGGACAGGGGCGTTTCTAGCCAAAAACATTCAGTACTTC